Presented here are 17 T cell receptor beta chains from one specimen sequenced in a study of cytomegalovirus exposure and HLA in healthy donors. Vbeta (60) and Jbeta (13) primers were used in the PCR. Sequencing used immunoSEQ multiplex PCR; TCRdb keeps in-frame clones, though not all of them. This table has over 30,000 clones, 65% to 90% appearing once. The sequenced material came from PBMCs. These receptors all stem from a woman aged 18-29 years in good health and CMV-seronegative.

A remark on this clone: At one of its ends the junction is not consistent with the germline gene, which may arise from a read error. The chain couples TRBV7-2 to TRBJ1-2; D remains unclear. CDR1 SGHTA and CDR2 FQGNSA come from the germline V gene. There are 15 residues in the CDR3. In DNA form, the CDR3 reads TGTGCCAGCAGCTTAGGCTCGGCAGCTAACTATGGCTACCCCTTC. This sequence encodes CASSLGSAANYGYPF.

The V gene is TRBV7-9, the J gene TRBJ1-5; tentative D call: TRBD1 (5 bases). The germline CDR1 and CDR2 sequences are SEHNR and FQNEAQ (reference sequence). The V end lost 1 base, the J end lost 5 bases, and 9 bases lay between the germline ends. This CDR3 is 14 amino acids long. The CDR3 region is CASSLDRNHQPQHF. The CDR3 region has the DNA TGTGCCAGCAGCTTAGACAGGAATCATCAGCCCCAGCATTTT. The whole variable domain, remainder taken from reference TRBV7-9 and TRBJ1-5, is DTGVSQNPRHKITKRGQNVTFRCDPISEHNRLYWYRQTLGQGPEFLTYFQNEAQLEKSRLLSDRFSAERPKGSFSTLEIQRTEQGDSAMYLCASSLDRNHQPQHFGDGTRLSIL.

The chain joins TRBV7-9 to TRBJ2-1; 7 bases agree with TRBD1. The CDR3 is 15 residues long. The germline V gene has CDR1 SEHNR and CDR2 FQNEAQ (reference sequence). The ends lost 4 bases at V and 4 bases at J; junction bases unmatched: 7. Here the CDR3 DNA reads TGTGCCAGCAGCTCCGAAAGGACAGGATACAATGAGCAGTTCTTC. It is translated as CASSSERTGYNEQFF.

The genes are TRBV5-5 and TRBJ1-6; the D gene is possibly TRBD1 (6 bases). CDR1 and CDR2 from the germline V gene are SGHKS and YYEKEE (reference sequence). The ends were cut back, 2 bases at V and 10 bases at J, with 7 bases in the middle. This CDR3 spans 12 amino acids. The CDR3 DNA reads TGTGCCAGCAGCTTAAGGGGGTCACCCCTCCACTTT. Translation gives CASSLRGSPLHF.

V and J are TRBV30 and TRBJ2-1, with 10 bases identical to TRBD2. The CDR3 consists of 13 residues. V dropped 3 bases and J dropped 7; count of bases not matched to a gene: 3. Germline V gene lookup returns CDR1 GTSNPN and CDR2 SVGIG (reference sequence). In nucleotides, the CDR3 is TGTGCCTGGAGGGGACTAGCGTGGAATGAGCAGTTCTTC. As protein: CAWRGLAWNEQFF.

J is TRBJ2-7 and V is TRBV2; the match to TRBD1 covers 7 bases. Trimming removed 8 bases from V and 12 bases from J; junction bases left unmatched: 10. The CDR3 is made up of 11 amino acids. Germline values: CDR1 SNHLY, CDR2 FYNNEI. The CDR3 loop reads CASGDLGQPYF. The CDR3 nucleotides are TGTGCCAGCGGAGACCTGGGACAGCCGTACTTC.

The V call is TRBV27, the J call TRBJ2-5; no firm D call. The tail of the sequence fits TRBJ2-7 better, so the J call may be wrong. CDR3 length: 13 residues. Germline CDR1 is MNHEY and CDR2 is SMNVEV (reference sequence). The CDR3 bases are TGTGCCAGCAGCTCCCTAGGAACCTACGAGCAGTACTTC. Residues: CASSSLGTYEQYF.

A single count supports this clone. J is TRBJ2-7 and V is TRBV7-6; D may be TRBD1 (6 bases). The CDR3 extends over 14 amino acids. Germline CDR1 SGHVS, CDR2 FNYEAQ. V was pared by 5 bases and J by 8 bases, with 19 bases between. The CDR3 here is CASSPTGSHPKQYF. In nucleotides, the CDR3 is TGTGCCAGCAGCCCCACAGGGTCCCACCCCAAGCAGTACTTC.

The chain links TRBV15 to TRBJ2-3; D may be TRBD2 (6 bases). CDR3 length: 13 amino acids. V was trimmed by 4 bases and J by 6 bases, leaving 11 bases between them. Germline V CDR1 and CDR2: LNHNV, YYDKDF (reference sequence). The CDR3 DNA sequence: TGTGCCACCAGCACCGGGGGTATGGATACGCAGTATTTT. Its protein is CATSTGGMDTQYF.

This clone was seen only once. This sequence joins TRBV2 and TRBJ2-7; 8 bases line up with TRBD2. CDR1 and CDR2 from the germline V gene are SNHLY and FYNNEI. Trimming cost V 6 bases and J 2 bases; bases outside gene matches: 15. This CDR3 has 17 amino acids. The CDR3 loop reads CASRTLPIAGYPYEQYF. The CDR3 coding sequence is TGTGCCAGCAGAACCCTCCCGATAGCGGGATATCCCTACGAGCAGTACTTC.

This chain connects TRBV15 to TRBJ1-1, with D uncertain. This CDR3 region has 12 residues. Trimming stripped 5 bases from V and 1 base from J, with 5 bases between. Germline assignment: CDR1 LNHNV and CDR2 YYDKDF (reference sequence). The chain's CDR3 is CATSVSNTEAFF. For the CDR3, the DNA is TGTGCCACCAGCGTCTCGAACACTGAAGCTTTCTTT.

The chain has TRBV18 and TRBJ2-3; the D is unclear. Germline values: CDR1 KGHSH, CDR2 LQKENI. The V and J ends lost 3 bases and 3 bases respectively, with 7 bases between them. The length of the CDR3 is 13 residues. The DNA for the CDR3 is TGTGCCAGCTCACCTGCCCGGACAGATACGCAGTATTTT. Encoded protein: CASSPARTDTQYF.

The rearrangement joins TRBV19 to TRBJ2-3, with D possibly TRBD2 on 5 matching bases. The length of the CDR3 is 14 residues. The V end lost 5 bases, the J end lost 0 bases, and 9 bases lay between the germline ends. The germline CDR1 and CDR2 sequences are LNHDA and SQIVND (reference sequence). The CDR3 loop reads CASSPWTSTDTQYF. The CDR3 region has the DNA TGTGCCAGTAGTCCCTGGACTAGCACAGATACGCAGTATTTT.

The V call is TRBV5-1, the J call TRBJ1-1, with a tentative D call TRBD1 (5 bases). Germline V gene sequence: CDR1 SGHRS, CDR2 YFSETQ. The CDR3 has 15 amino acids. Trimming removed 3 bases from V and 0 bases from J, with 12 bases in between. CDR3 bases: TGCGCCAGCAGCTCGGGAGACAGAATGAACACTGAAGCTTTCTTT. Its translation: CASSSGDRMNTEAFF.

The genes are TRBV27 and TRBJ1-6, with 9 bases aligning to TRBD1. This CDR3 is built from 15 residues. Germline CDR1 and CDR2: MNHEY and SMNVEV (reference sequence). The junction had 6 bases not matched to a gene; V was cut back by 6 bases and J by 6 bases. CDR3 protein: CASRPGTGPNSPLHF. The CDR3 nucleotides read TGTGCCAGCAGACCGGGGACAGGGCCTAATTCACCCCTCCACTTT.

A few counts support this clone. The chain is built from TRBV19 and TRBJ1-1; TRBD1 aligns across 7 bases. Germline V gene lookup returns CDR1 LNHDA and CDR2 SQIVND (reference sequence). V lost 6 bases, J lost 0 bases, and 7 bases stayed unmatched. The CDR3 extends over 15 amino acids. The CDR3 protein is CASRLPGQMNTEAFF. The CDR3 region has the DNA TGTGCCAGTAGGTTACCGGGACAGATGAACACTGAAGCTTTCTTT.

The CDR3 protein is CASSVSFPYNEQFF. CDR3 nucleotide sequence: TGTGCCAGCAGCGTCAGTTTTCCCTACAATGAGCAGTTCTTC. This sequence joins TRBV9 and TRBJ2-1; D remains ambiguous. The CDR3 length is 14 residues. The germline gives CDR1 SGDLS, CDR2 YYNGEE. The V gene lost 2 bases and the J gene lost 2 bases, with 8 bases spanning the gap.